This TCR beta chain was captured by sequencing in a study of shared clonotypes between healthy human individuals. Study details: There were three CD4 naive, three CD4 memory, two CD8 naive and one CD8 memory plates per donor.

For this clone: The antigen is undetermined.

The CDR3 totals 15 residues. Per germline, CDR1 SGHRS and CDR2 YFSETQ. Trimming cost V 5 bases and J 6 bases, with 17 bases left between them. Study findings and constraints: Among several donors, roughly 5.5% of naive CD4 clonotypes were found in common. Naive subsets, compared against memory subsets, generally had larger estimated richness values.

Method: immunoSEQ multiplex PCR; TCRdb's copy keeps in-frame clones and lacks some. Of under 2,500,000 clones detected, 95% appear once; the ten largest clones hold roughly 0.13%. The specimen sequenced was naive CD4+ T cells sorted from blood. The subset is: CD45RA+ positively selected. The genes are TRBV5-1 and TRBJ1-4; weak D call: TRBD1 (6 bases). The clonotype comes from a man aged 18 to 35 in good health. CDR3 in amino acids: CASRSDGQRYEKLFF. CDR3 nucleotide sequence: TGCGCCAGCAGATCCGACGGACAGAGATATGAAAAACTGTTTTTT.